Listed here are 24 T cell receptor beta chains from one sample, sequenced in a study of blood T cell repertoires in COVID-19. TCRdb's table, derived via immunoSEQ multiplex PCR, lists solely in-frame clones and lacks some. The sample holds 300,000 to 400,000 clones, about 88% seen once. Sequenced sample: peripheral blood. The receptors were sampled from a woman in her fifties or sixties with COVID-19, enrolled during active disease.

CDR3 amino acids: CASRRTGTSTGELFF. The CDR3 nucleotides read TGTGCCAGCAGAAGGACAGGGACGAGCACCGGGGAGCTGTTTTTT. The chain carries TRBV9 and TRBJ2-2; 8 bases align to TRBD1. The J segment lost 4 bases and the V segment lost 5 bases, leaving 7 bases of the junction unmatched. The CDR3 sequence is 15 residues long. Germline V lookup: CDR1 SGDLS, CDR2 YYNGEE.

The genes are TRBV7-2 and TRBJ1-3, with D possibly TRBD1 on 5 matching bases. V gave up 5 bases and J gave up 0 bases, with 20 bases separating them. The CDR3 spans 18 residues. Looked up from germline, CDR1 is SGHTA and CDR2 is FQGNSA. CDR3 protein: CASSKLLSTALSGNTIYF. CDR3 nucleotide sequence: TGTGCCAGCAGCAAACTTCTGTCGACAGCCCTCTCTGGAAACACCATATATTTT.

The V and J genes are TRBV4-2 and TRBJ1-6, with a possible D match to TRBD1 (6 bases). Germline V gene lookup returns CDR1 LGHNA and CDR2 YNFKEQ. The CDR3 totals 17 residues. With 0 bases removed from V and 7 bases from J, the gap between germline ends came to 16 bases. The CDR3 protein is CASSQDPRVRGNSPLHF. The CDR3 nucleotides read TGTGCCAGCAGCCAAGACCCGCGTGTTAGGGGGAATTCACCCCTCCACTTT.

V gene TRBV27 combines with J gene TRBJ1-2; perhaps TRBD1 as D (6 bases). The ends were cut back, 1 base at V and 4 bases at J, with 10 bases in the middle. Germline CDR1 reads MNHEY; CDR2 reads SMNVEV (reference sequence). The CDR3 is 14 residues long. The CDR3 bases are TGTGCCAGCAGTTTATTCCCACAGGGCTATGGCTACACCTTC. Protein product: CASSLFPQGYGYTF.

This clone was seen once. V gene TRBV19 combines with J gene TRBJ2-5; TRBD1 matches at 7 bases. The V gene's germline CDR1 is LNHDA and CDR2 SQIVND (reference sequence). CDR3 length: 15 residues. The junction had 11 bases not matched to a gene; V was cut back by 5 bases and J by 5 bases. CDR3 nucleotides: TGTGCCAGTAGTCTGACAGGGAAGGGGACGGAGACCCAGTACTTC. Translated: CASSLTGKGTETQYF.

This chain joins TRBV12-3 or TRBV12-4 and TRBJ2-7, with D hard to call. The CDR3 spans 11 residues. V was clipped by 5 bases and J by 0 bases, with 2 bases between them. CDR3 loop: CASSHSYEQYF. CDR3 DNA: TGTGCCAGCAGTCACTCCTACGAGCAGTACTTC.

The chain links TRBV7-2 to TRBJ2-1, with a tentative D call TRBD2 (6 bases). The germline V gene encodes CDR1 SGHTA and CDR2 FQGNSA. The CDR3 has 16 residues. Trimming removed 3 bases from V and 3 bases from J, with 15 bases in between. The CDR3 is CASSLKERENYNEQFF. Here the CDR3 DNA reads TGTGCCAGCAGCTTGAAGGAACGGGAGAACTACAATGAGCAGTTCTTC.

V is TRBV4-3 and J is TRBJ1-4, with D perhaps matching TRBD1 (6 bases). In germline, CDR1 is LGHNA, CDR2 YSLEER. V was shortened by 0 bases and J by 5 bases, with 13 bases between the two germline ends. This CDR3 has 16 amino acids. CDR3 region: CASSQDRWGLNEKLFF. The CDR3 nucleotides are TGCGCCAGCAGCCAAGATCGGTGGGGGCTGAATGAAAAACTGTTTTTT.

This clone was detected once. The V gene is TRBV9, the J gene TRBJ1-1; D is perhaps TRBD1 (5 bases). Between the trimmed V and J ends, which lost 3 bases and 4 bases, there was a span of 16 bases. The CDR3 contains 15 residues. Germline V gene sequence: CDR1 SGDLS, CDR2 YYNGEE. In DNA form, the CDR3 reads TGTGCCAGCAGCGCCAACACGGGGGGAGGCACTGAAGCTTTCTTT. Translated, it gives CASSANTGGGTEAFF.

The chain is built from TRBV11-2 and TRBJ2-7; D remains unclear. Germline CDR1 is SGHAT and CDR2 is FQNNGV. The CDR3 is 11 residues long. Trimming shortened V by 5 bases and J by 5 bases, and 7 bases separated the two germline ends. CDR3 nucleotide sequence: TGTGCCAGCAGCGGCGGTGACGAGCAGTACTTC. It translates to CASSGGDEQYF.

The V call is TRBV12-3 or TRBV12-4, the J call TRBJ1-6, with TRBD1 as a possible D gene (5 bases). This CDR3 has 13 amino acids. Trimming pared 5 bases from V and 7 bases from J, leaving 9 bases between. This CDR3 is CASSRRQNSPLHF. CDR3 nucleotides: TGTGCCAGCAGTCGCAGACAGAATTCACCCCTCCACTTT.

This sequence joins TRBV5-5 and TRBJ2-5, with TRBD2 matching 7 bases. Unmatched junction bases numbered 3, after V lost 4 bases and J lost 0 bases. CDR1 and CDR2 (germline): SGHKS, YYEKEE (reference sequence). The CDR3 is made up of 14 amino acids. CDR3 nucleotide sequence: TGTGCCAGCAGCCTGGGACTATACCAAGAGACCCAGTACTTC. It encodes CASSLGLYQETQYF.

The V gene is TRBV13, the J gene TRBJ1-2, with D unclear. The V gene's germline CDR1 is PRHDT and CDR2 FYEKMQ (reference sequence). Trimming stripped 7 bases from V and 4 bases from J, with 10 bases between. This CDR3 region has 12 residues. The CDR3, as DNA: TGTGCCAGCACGAGGGTGAGCTATGGCTACACCTTC. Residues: CASTRVSYGYTF.

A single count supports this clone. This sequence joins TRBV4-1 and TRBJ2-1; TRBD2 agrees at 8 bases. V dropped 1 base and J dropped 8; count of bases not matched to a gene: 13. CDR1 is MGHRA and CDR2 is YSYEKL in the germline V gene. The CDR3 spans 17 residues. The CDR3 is CASSQAPPSGGLYEQFF. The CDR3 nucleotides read TGCGCCAGCAGCCAAGCGCCCCCCAGCGGGGGATTATATGAGCAGTTCTTC.

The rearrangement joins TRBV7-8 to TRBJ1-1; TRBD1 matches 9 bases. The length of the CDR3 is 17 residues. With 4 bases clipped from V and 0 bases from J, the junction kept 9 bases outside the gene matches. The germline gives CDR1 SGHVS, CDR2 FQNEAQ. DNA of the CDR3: TGTGCCAGCAGCTCCGGCTACAGGGGGCGGATGAACACTGAAGCTTTCTTT. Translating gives CASSSGYRGRMNTEAFF.

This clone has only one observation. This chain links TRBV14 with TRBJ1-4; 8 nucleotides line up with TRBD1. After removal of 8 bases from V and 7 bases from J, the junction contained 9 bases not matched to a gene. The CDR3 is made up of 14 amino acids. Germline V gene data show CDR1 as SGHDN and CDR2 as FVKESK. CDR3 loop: CASGPQGASEKLFF. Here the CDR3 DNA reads TGTGCCAGCGGTCCTCAGGGGGCCAGTGAAAAACTGTTTTTT.

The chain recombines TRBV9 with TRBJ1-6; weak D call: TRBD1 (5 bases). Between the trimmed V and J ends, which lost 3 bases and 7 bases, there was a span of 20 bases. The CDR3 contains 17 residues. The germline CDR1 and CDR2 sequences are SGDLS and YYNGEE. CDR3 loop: CASSADSRVGRNSPLHF. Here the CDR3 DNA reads TGTGCCAGCAGCGCCGACTCCAGGGTCGGGAGGAATTCACCCCTCCACTTT.

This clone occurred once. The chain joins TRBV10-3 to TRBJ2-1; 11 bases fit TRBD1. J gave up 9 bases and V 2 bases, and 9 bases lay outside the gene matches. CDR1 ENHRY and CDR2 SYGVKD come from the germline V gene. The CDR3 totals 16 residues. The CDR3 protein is CAISEGDRGIPGEQFF. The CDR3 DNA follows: TGTGCCATCAGTGAGGGGGACAGGGGGATCCCCGGTGAGCAGTTCTTC.

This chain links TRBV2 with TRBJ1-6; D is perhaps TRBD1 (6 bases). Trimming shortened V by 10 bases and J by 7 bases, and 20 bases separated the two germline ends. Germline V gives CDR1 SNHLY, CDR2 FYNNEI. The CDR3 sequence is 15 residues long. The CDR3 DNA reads TGTGCCACCAAGTGGGACCAGGACAGCAATTCACCCCTCCACTTT. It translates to CATKWDQDSNSPLHF. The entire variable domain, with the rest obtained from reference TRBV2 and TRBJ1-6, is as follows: EPEVTQTPSHQVTQMGQEVILRCVPISNHLYFYWYRQILGQKVEFLVSFYNNEISEKSEIFDDQFSVERPDGSNFTLKIRSTKLEDSAMYFCATKWDQDSNSPLHFGNGTRLTVT.

The CDR3 region is CAISESLLAETQYF. The CDR3 bases are TGTGCCATCAGTGAGTCGTTGTTAGCGGAGACCCAGTACTTC. V usage is TRBV10-3 and J usage is TRBJ2-5, with a weak D call TRBD2 (5 bases). The CDR3 is made up of 14 amino acids. Germline V gene lookup returns CDR1 ENHRY and CDR2 SYGVKD. Trimming pared 0 bases from V and 5 bases from J, leaving 10 bases between.

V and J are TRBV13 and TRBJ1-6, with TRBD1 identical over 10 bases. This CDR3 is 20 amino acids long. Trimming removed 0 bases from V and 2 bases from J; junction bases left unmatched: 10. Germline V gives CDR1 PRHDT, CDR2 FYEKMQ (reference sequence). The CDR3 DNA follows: TGTGCCAGCAGCTTAGGGAGTTGGACAGGGGGAGAGACCTATAATTCACCCCTCCACTTT. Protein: CASSLGSWTGGETYNSPLHF.

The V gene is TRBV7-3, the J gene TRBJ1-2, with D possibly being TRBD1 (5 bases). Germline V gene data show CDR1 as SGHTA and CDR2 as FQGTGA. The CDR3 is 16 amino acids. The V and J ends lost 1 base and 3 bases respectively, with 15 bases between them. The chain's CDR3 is CASSLNPGLSHYGYTF. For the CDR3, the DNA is TGTGCCAGCAGCTTAAACCCAGGGTTATCGCACTATGGCTACACCTTC.

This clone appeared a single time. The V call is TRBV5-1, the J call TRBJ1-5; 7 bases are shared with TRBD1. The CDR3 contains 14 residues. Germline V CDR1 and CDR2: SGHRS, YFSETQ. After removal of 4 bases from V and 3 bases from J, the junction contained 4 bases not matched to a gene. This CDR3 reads CASSLTGNNQPQHF. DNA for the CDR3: TGCGCCAGCAGCCTGACAGGGAACAATCAGCCCCAGCATTTT.

The CDR3 sequence is CASSPGQGVKDTQYF. In nucleotides, the CDR3 is TGTGCCAGCTCACCGGGGCAGGGGGTAAAAGATACGCAGTATTTT. The chain links TRBV18 to TRBJ2-3, with 7 bases fitting TRBD1. Trimming took 3 bases from V and 5 from J; bases not matched to a gene: 8. Germline-derived CDR1 and CDR2 are KGHSH and LQKENI. This CDR3 is 15 amino acids long. Using reference TRBV18 and TRBJ2-3 for the parts outside the CDR3, the full variable domain is NAGVMQNPRHLVRRRGQEARLRCSPMKGHSHVYWYRQLPEEGLKFMVYLQKENIIDESGMPKERFSAEFPKEGPSILRIQQVVRGDSAAYFCASSPGQGVKDTQYFGPGTRLTVL.